This T cell receptor (beta chain) comes out of a study of T cell changes during pregnancy in multiple sclerosis. Germline-derived CDR1 and CDR2 are MRHNA and SNTAGT. The length of the CDR3 is 19 residues. With V trimmed by 0 bases and J by 0 bases, 10 bases remained unmatched. Libraries were prepared by immunoSEQ multiplex PCR; TCRdb keeps only in-frame clonotypes and omits some of them. The table records tens of thousands of clones, 85% to 95% of them present only once. The sequencing used CD4+ T cells from peripheral blood mononuclear cells, collected in the second trimester of pregnancy. The rearrangement joins TRBV6-4 to TRBJ2-2, with 7 nucleotides matching TRBD1. The source is a female donor with multiple sclerosis, enrolled in a pregnancy study. For the CDR3, the DNA is TGTGCCAGCAGTGACTCAGGGACAGCCGGACCCACGAACACCGGGGAGCTGTTTTTT. Its translation is CASSDSGTAGPTNTGELFF.